This entry lists 20 T cell receptor beta chains sequenced from one sample in a study of cytomegalovirus exposure and HLA in healthy donors (dated by TCRdb to the late 2010s). Libraries were made using the immunoSEQ multiplex PCR assay. For the multiplex PCR, a mixture combining 60 forward primers for TCR Vbeta segments and 13 reverse primers for TCR Jbeta segments was used. Entries here come from immuneACCESS through TCRdb and include only in-frame sequences with V and J called. Some clones fail to appear in such tables; in the studies checked, an unresolved V gene covers under half of the shortfall, and the cause of the remainder is unknown. Within this sample are over 110,000 clones, with approximately 83% of them counted one time only. Approximately 2.4% of the sample goes to the ten largest clones. The sequenced sample was PBMCs. Every receptor here comes from a male donor in good health and CMV-seronegative.

This clone appeared a single time. The chain joins TRBV11-3 to TRBJ2-5; tentatively, D is TRBD1 (6 bases). The length of the CDR3 is 13 residues. The germline V gene has CDR1 SGHNT and CDR2 YENEEA. V was pared by 5 bases and J by 3 bases, with 10 bases between. CDR3 sequence (DNA): TGTGCCAGCAGCCTGCGGACAGAAGAGACCCAGTACTTC. It specifies CASSLRTEETQYF.

This rearrangement joins TRBV4-3 to TRBJ2-2; 10 bases line up with TRBD2. The length of the CDR3 is 21 residues. CDR1 and CDR2 (germline): LGHNA, YSLEER. The V and J ends lost 1 base and 5 bases, in that order; junction bases with no gene match: 19. CDR3 amino acids: CASSQVLAGEDRLIGTGELFF. In DNA form, the CDR3 reads TGCGCCAGCAGCCAAGTGCTAGCGGGAGAGGACCGCCTTATAGGGACCGGGGAGCTGTTTTTT.

This chain uses TRBV13 with TRBJ1-2; no definite D call. The CDR3 has 14 residues. Trimming removed 4 bases at V and 4 bases at J, with 13 bases between. Germline CDR1 reads PRHDT; CDR2 reads FYEKMQ (reference sequence). The CDR3 bases are TGTGCCAGCAGCTCCGGCCTGACAAGCTATGGCTACACCTTC. The encoded protein is CASSSGLTSYGYTF.

V and J are TRBV10-2 and TRBJ2-5, with D possibly being TRBD1 (7 bases). The germline gives CDR1 WSHSY, CDR2 SAAADI. V gave up 3 bases and J gave up 5 bases, with 10 bases separating them. The length of the CDR3 is 13 residues. The CDR3 loop is CASSDAGGETQYF. The CDR3 region has the DNA TGCGCCAGCAGTGACGCAGGGGGGGAGACCCAGTACTTC.

The rearrangement joins TRBV6-1 to TRBJ2-1; D is unresolved. Germline CDR1 is MNHNS and CDR2 is SASEGT. This CDR3 has 12 residues. The chain's CDR3 is CVSRLGVNEQFF. The CDR3, as DNA: TGTGTCTCGCGTCTCGGTGTGAATGAGCAGTTCTTC.

This chain links TRBV2 with TRBJ2-7; D might be TRBD2 (6 bases). CDR1 SNHLY and CDR2 FYNNEI come from the germline V gene. The V gene lost 5 bases and the J gene lost 3 bases, with 17 bases spanning the gap. This CDR3 contains 15 residues. The CDR3 loop reads CASSRTSLSHYEQYF. The CDR3 DNA sequence: TGTGCCAGCAGTAGAACTAGCTTGTCTCACTACGAGCAGTACTTC.

J is TRBJ1-3 and V is TRBV4-2; TRBD1 agrees at 10 bases. This CDR3 is built from 17 residues. The J segment lost 4 bases and the V segment lost 0 bases, leaving 6 bases of the junction unmatched. Germline lookup yields CDR1 LGHNA and CDR2 YNFKEQ. The CDR3 DNA follows: TGTGCCAGCAGCCAAGACGGGACAGGGGCTTCAGGAAACACCATATATTTT. Amino acid sequence: CASSQDGTGASGNTIYF.

This clone was counted only a few times. The V gene is TRBV5-1, the J gene TRBJ1-1; D is possibly TRBD1 (5 bases). This CDR3 is built from 14 residues. CDR1 is SGHRS and CDR2 is YFSETQ in the germline V gene. V was trimmed by 4 bases and J by 3 bases, leaving 13 bases between them. CDR3 nucleotides: TGCGCCAGCAGCCCTATTCCGGGGGACACTGAAGCTTTCTTT. Translation: CASSPIPGDTEAFF.

The chain links TRBV6-6 to TRBJ1-5; D is possibly TRBD1 (5 bases). The V gene lost 4 bases and the J gene lost 7 bases, with 11 bases spanning the gap. The CDR3 contains 13 residues. CDR1 is MNHNY and CDR2 is SVGAGI in the germline V gene (reference sequence). The CDR3: CASSLMGGQPQHF. The CDR3 DNA reads TGTGCCAGCAGTTTAATGGGGGGACAGCCCCAGCATTTT.

This clone has only a few counts. The chain couples TRBV7-9 to TRBJ2-3; 11 bases fit TRBD2. Germline V CDR1 and CDR2: SEHNR, FQNEAQ (reference sequence). The CDR3 extends over 15 amino acids. The V and J ends lost 5 bases and 2 bases, in that order; junction bases with no gene match: 3. CDR3 bases: TGTGCCAGCAGCATGACTAGCGGGGCCACAGATACGCAGTATTTT. It encodes CASSMTSGATDTQYF.

The V gene is TRBV7-9, the J gene TRBJ1-4, with 8 positions matching TRBD1. V gave up 2 bases and J gave up 5 bases; unmatched junction bases: 1. Germline CDR1 SEHNR, CDR2 FQNEAQ (reference sequence). The CDR3 extends over 14 amino acids. In DNA, the CDR3 is TGTGCCAGCAGCTTACGGACAGGGAATGAAAAACTGTTTTTT. This translates into CASSLRTGNEKLFF.

The chain uses TRBV7-9 and TRBJ1-1, with D maybe TRBD1 (6 bases). V gave up 5 bases and J gave up 8 bases, with 18 bases separating them. The CDR3 has 14 residues. Germline CDR1 SEHNR, CDR2 FQNEAQ (reference sequence). CDR3 sequence: CASSPGGAGFEAFF. The CDR3 region has the DNA TGTGCCAGCAGCCCGGGGGGGGCAGGGTTCGAAGCTTTCTTT.

The table lists this clone with a few counts. The rearrangement joins TRBV6-5 to TRBJ2-7, with D possibly matching TRBD1 (5 bases). Looked up from germline, CDR1 is MNHEY and CDR2 is SVGAGI. V gave up 0 bases and J gave up 0 bases, with 9 bases separating them. This CDR3 contains 15 residues. CDR3 in DNA: TGTGCCAGCAGTTACTCAGGGCAGGGCTCCTACGAGCAGTACTTC. This gives the protein CASSYSGQGSYEQYF.

This clone was counted a few times. The chain combines TRBV4-1 with TRBJ1-1; possibly TRBD1 for D (6 bases). Germline values: CDR1 MGHRA, CDR2 YSYEKL. The V end was cut by 1 base, the J end by 7 bases, with 10 bases between. The CDR3 is 13 residues long. The CDR3 loop is CASSQGRGDEAFF. The CDR3 nucleotides are TGCGCCAGCAGCCAAGGCAGGGGCGATGAAGCTTTCTTT.

CDR3 amino acids: CASSPLITSGNAYEQYF. The CDR3 bases are TGTGCCAGCTCACCACTTATAACTAGCGGGAACGCATACGAGCAGTACTTC. The gene calls are TRBV18 and TRBJ2-7, with 10 nucleotides matching TRBD2. This CDR3 contains 17 residues. The V gene's germline CDR1 is KGHSH and CDR2 LQKENI. J lost 4 bases, V lost 1 base, and 10 bases had no gene match.

J is TRBJ2-5 and V is TRBV4-2; D may be TRBD1 (6 bases). The J call may be in error: the DNA end matches TRBJ2-7 better. This CDR3 has 15 residues. CDR1 and CDR2 (germline): LGHNA, YNFKEQ. CDR3 DNA sequence: TGTGCCAGCAGCCAAGTACAGGGCCTACCCTACGAGCAGTACTTC. Its translation: CASSQVQGLPYEQYF.

The chain couples TRBV30 to TRBJ2-3; 7 bases agree with TRBD1. The germline V gene encodes CDR1 GTSNPN and CDR2 SVGIG (reference sequence). This CDR3 region has 13 residues. Unmatched junction bases numbered 1, after V lost 0 bases and J lost 4 bases. CDR3 in amino acids: CAWSVQGADTQYF. CDR3 coding DNA: TGTGCCTGGAGTGTTCAGGGGGCAGATACGCAGTATTTT.

There are a few counts of this clone. V usage is TRBV29-1 and J usage is TRBJ2-3; 7 nucleotides agree with TRBD2. This CDR3 contains 12 residues. Germline V gene sequence: CDR1 SQVTM, CDR2 ANQGSEA. With V trimmed by 5 bases and J by 5 bases, 4 bases remained unmatched. CDR3 residues: CSVRGEGDTQYF. Here the CDR3 DNA reads TGCAGCGTTCGGGGGGAGGGAGATACGCAGTATTTT.

The chain recombines TRBV4-3 with TRBJ2-3, with D maybe TRBD1 (6 bases). Germline V gene data show CDR1 as LGHNA and CDR2 as YSLEER. Trimming took off 4 bases at V and 6 bases at J, with 14 bases between the two ends. This CDR3 is built from 14 residues. In DNA, the CDR3 is TGCGCCAGCAGCCGGGGACAAGGTCCCGATACGCAGTATTTT. Its translation: CASSRGQGPDTQYF.

The genes are TRBV9 and TRBJ2-7; 9 bases are shared with TRBD2. Germline V gene sequence: CDR1 SGDLS, CDR2 YYNGEE. With 0 bases clipped from V and 3 bases from J, the junction kept 4 bases outside the gene matches. CDR3 length equals 15 residues. The DNA of the CDR3 is TGTGCCAGCAGCGTAGGAGCTAGCGGGATCTACGAGCAGTACTTC. Translating it yields CASSVGASGIYEQYF.